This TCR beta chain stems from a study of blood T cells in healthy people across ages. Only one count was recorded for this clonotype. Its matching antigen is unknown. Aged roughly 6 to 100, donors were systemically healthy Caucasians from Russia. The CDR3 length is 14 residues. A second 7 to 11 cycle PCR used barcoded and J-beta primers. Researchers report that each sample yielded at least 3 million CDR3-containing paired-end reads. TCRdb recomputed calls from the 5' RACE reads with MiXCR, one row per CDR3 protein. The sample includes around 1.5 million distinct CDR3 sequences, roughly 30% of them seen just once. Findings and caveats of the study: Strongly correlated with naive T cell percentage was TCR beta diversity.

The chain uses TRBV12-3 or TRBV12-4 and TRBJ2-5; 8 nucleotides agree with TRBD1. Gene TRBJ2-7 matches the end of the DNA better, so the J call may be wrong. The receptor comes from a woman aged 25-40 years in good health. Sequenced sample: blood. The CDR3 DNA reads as TGTGCCAGCAGTTTGGGACAGGAAGAATACGAGCAGTACTTC. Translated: CASSLGQEEYEQYF.